Included here is one TCR beta chain sequence, with context. This sample was taken from a study of blood T cell repertoires in COVID-19. The method was immunoSEQ multiplex PCR; TCRdb's version includes in-frame clones alone and lacks a portion of them. The profile shows 200,000 to 250,000 clones, approximately 86% of them singletons. Per the germline V gene, CDR1 is MDHEN and CDR2 is SYDVKM. The CDR3 consists of 14 residues. Trimming at V came to 8 bases and at J to 4 bases, leaving 9 bases not matched to a gene. This chain links TRBV28 with TRBJ1-2, with 8 bases fitting TRBD1. The source material was PBMCs or T cells enriched from blood (not recorded which). The TCR was taken from a young man with acute COVID-19. CDR3 nucleotides: TGTGCCAGCGCTGACCAGGACAGGGTCTATGGCTACACCTTC. It specifies CASADQDRVYGYTF.